This TCR beta chain was obtained from a study of blood T cells in healthy people across ages. The study's findings and limits: Getting older went along with TCR beta diversity per million T cells dropping roughly linearly.

Sample-barcoded 5' priming and a J-beta primer mix drove a second PCR of roughly 6 to 12 cycles. TCRdb ran MiXCR on the 5' RACE reads and lists one entry per CDR3 protein. The data contain 500,000 to 700,000 distinct CDR3 sequences, about 30% of them singletons. Isolation per sample recovered at least 7 million PBMCs. The CDR3 spans 14 residues. V was cut by 1 base and J by 8 bases, with 15 bases left in between. CDR1 DFQATT and CDR2 SNEGSKA come from the germline V gene (reference sequence). Worth noting for this clonotype: Its antigen remains unknown.

The sequence was obtained from a woman aged 80 or over in good health. The specimen sequenced was blood. The chain carries TRBV20-1 and TRBJ2-1; D perhaps matches TRBD2 (6 bases). The CDR3 protein is CSARGGGGWDEQFF. The CDR3 nucleotides are TGCAGTGCTAGAGGGGGAGGAGGGTGGGATGAGCAGTTCTTC.